Each of the 14 T cell receptor beta chains below was sequenced from the same sample in a study of cytomegalovirus exposure and HLA in healthy donors. The PCR employed 60 Vbeta primers together with 13 Jbeta primers. Assay: immunoSEQ multiplex PCR; the TCRdb copy retains only in-frame clones and omits some. The profile shows approximately 93,000 clones, about 81% of them singletons. The sample comprised PBMCs. The receptors shown here come from a woman in her 40s in good health and CMV-seronegative.

CDR3 residues: CASSLAGGFTYNEQFF. CDR3 coding DNA: TGCGCCAGCAGCTTGGCGGGAGGATTTACCTACAATGAGCAGTTCTTC. V is TRBV5-1 and J is TRBJ2-1; TRBD2 matches 7 bases. The CDR3 spans 16 residues. The germline CDR1 and CDR2 sequences are SGHRS and YFSETQ. V shed 0 bases and J 2 bases; nucleotides not matched to a gene: 5.

This clone counts as medium-sized (0.01 to 0.1%). V is TRBV7-9 and J is TRBJ2-6; tentative D call: TRBD2 (5 bases). Between the trimmed V and J ends, which lost 8 bases and 0 bases, there was a span of 20 bases. The CDR3 length is 18 residues. In germline, CDR1 is SEHNR, CDR2 FQNEAQ (reference sequence). As DNA, the CDR3 is TGTGCCAGCCCTGTGCCCGGTCAACGGGGCTCTGGGGCCAACGTCCTGACTTTC. It encodes CASPVPGQRGSGANVLTF.

J is TRBJ2-6 and V is TRBV5-1, with TRBD1 matching 8 bases. Trimming removed 0 bases from V and 0 bases from J; junction bases left unmatched: 2. Germline V lookup: CDR1 SGHRS, CDR2 YFSETQ. The CDR3 is made up of 17 amino acids. The CDR3 reads CASSLGDRSSGANVLTF. The CDR3 DNA is TGCGCCAGCAGCTTGGGGGACAGGAGCTCTGGGGCCAACGTCCTGACTTTC.

The rearrangement links TRBV4-1 to TRBJ2-3, with TRBD1 matching over 7 bases. Germline loops: CDR1 MGHRA, CDR2 YSYEKL. This CDR3 spans 15 amino acids. The V segment lost 6 bases and the J segment 3 bases; nucleotides outside the gene matches: 9. DNA of the CDR3: TGCGCCAGCAGTCGCCCGGGGACAGAAACAGATACGCAGTATTTT. This encodes CASSRPGTETDTQYF.

The J gene is TRBJ2-7, the V gene TRBV14; D unresolved. V was pared by 4 bases and J by 0 bases, with 19 bases between. The CDR3 contains 17 residues. Germline CDR1 and CDR2: SGHDN and FVKESK. Here the CDR3 DNA reads TGTGCCAGCAGCCTTTTAGATGTGGGCTTTAGCTCCTACGAGCAGTACTTC. This gives the protein CASSLLDVGFSSYEQYF.

This chain connects TRBV6-6 to TRBJ2-3; D perhaps matches TRBD1 (5 bases). With 2 bases removed from V and 4 bases from J, the gap between germline ends came to 16 bases. CDR1 and CDR2 from the germline V gene are MNHNY and SVGAGI (reference sequence). This CDR3 region has 16 residues. CDR3 bases: TGTGCCAGCAGTTACCTGCCCCAGGGATTTGCAGATACGCAGTATTTT. As protein: CASSYLPQGFADTQYF.

The gene calls are TRBV27 and TRBJ1-6; no definite D call. Germline lookup yields CDR1 MNHEY and CDR2 SMNVEV (reference sequence). V was cut by 3 bases and J by 8 bases, with 5 bases left in between. CDR3 size: 12 residues. As DNA, the CDR3 is TGTGCCAGCAGTTTGGGCTATTCACCCCTCCACTTT. Its protein is CASSLGYSPLHF.

The genes are TRBV5-4 and TRBJ1-3, with 7 bases lining up with TRBD1. Germline V CDR1 and CDR2: SGHNT, YYREEE (reference sequence). The junction had 2 bases not matched to a gene; V was cut back by 4 bases and J by 7 bases. The CDR3 loop spans 12 amino acids. CDR3 bases: TGTGCCAGCAGCATACAGGGGAACACCATATATTTT. This translates into CASSIQGNTIYF. Full variable domain (outside the CDR3, taken from reference TRBV5-4 and TRBJ1-3): ETGVTQSPTHLIKTRGQQVTLRCSSQSGHNTVSWYQQALGQGPQFIFQYYREEENGRGNFPPRFSGLQFPNYSSELNVNALELDDSALYLCASSIQGNTIYFGEGSWLTVV.

This clone was seen more than once but under ten times. CDR3 coding DNA: TGTGCCAGCAGTTCCGACAGGGGGCACTCCTACGAGCAGTACTTC. It yields the protein CASSSDRGHSYEQYF. V is TRBV27 and J is TRBJ2-7; 10 bases line up with TRBD1. Germline trimming cut 4 bases from V and 0 bases from J; bases unmatched to any gene: 3. Looked up from germline, CDR1 is MNHEY and CDR2 is SMNVEV (reference sequence). The CDR3 extends over 15 amino acids.

The gene calls are TRBV5-1 and TRBJ2-7, with 10 bases that match TRBD1. Germline assignment: CDR1 SGHRS and CDR2 YFSETQ. The CDR3 sequence is 15 residues long. The J segment lost 7 bases and the V segment lost 3 bases, leaving 10 bases of the junction unmatched. The CDR3 is CASSSPGQGIKEQYF. In DNA, the CDR3 is TGCGCCAGCAGCTCTCCGGGACAGGGGATTAAAGAGCAGTACTTC.

The CDR3: CASSRGTGDTGELFF. The CDR3 DNA is TGTGCCAGCAGCAGGGGAACAGGGGACACCGGGGAGCTGTTTTTT. The chain has TRBV6-4 and TRBJ2-2, with 7 positions matching TRBD1. The trim removed 6 bases at V and 3 bases at J, leaving 7 bases unmatched. Germline V CDR1 and CDR2: MRHNA, SNTAGT. The CDR3 totals 15 residues.

The chain combines TRBV27 with TRBJ1-3; the D is unclear. The CDR3 contains 14 residues. Germline V gene sequence: CDR1 MNHEY, CDR2 SMNVEV (reference sequence). V was clipped by 6 bases and J by 0 bases, with 9 bases between them. CDR3 in DNA: TGTGCCAGCAGGGTGGTCGGCTCTGGAAACACCATATATTTT. Protein sequence: CASRVVGSGNTIYF.

This chain joins TRBV19 and TRBJ2-7, with 8 bases that match TRBD1. Germline CDR1 LNHDA, CDR2 SQIVND (reference sequence). The CDR3 consists of 13 residues. The ends lost 9 bases at V and 3 bases at J; junction bases unmatched: 7. The CDR3 nucleotides read TGTGCCAGCCAGGGGGCGCGGGACTACGAGCAGTACTTC. This codes for CASQGARDYEQYF.

This chain connects TRBV7-3 to TRBJ2-1, with 14 bases that match TRBD2. Unmatched junction bases numbered 8, after V lost 5 bases and J lost 8 bases. This CDR3 spans 16 amino acids. Germline CDR1 SGHTA, CDR2 FQGTGA. CDR3 residues: CASSPSGTSGSYEQFF. CDR3 nucleotide sequence: TGTGCCAGCAGCCCTAGTGGGACTAGCGGGAGCTATGAGCAGTTCTTC. The full variable domain, with the rest looked up from reference TRBV7-3 and TRBJ2-1, is GAGVSQTPSNKVTEKGKYVELRCDPISGHTALYWYRQSLGQGPEFLIYFQGTGAADDSGLPNDRFFAVRPEGSVSTLKIQRTERGDSAVYLCASSPSGTSGSYEQFFGPGTRLTVL.